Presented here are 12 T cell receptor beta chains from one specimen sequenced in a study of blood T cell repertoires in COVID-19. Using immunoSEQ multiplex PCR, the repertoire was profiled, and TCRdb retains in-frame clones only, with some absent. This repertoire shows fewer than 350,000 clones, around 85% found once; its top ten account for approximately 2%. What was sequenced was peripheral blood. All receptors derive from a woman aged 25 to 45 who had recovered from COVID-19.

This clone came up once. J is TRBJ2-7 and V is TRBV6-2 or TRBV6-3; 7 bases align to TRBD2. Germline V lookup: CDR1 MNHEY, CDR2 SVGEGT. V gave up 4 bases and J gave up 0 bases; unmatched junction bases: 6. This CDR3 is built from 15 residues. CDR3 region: CASSSIRTSSYEQYF. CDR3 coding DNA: TGTGCCAGCAGTTCCATCCGGACTAGCTCCTACGAGCAGTACTTC.

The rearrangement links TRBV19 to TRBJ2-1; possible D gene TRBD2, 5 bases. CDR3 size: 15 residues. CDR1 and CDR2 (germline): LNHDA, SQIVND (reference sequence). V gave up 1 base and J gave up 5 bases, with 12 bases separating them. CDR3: CASSIGVRGNNEQFF. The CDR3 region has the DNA TGTGCCAGTAGTATAGGTGTTCGGGGAAACAATGAGCAGTTCTTC.

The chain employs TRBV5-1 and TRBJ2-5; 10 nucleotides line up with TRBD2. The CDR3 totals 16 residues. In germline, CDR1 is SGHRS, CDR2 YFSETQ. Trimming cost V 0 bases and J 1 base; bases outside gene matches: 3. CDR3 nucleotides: TGCGCCAGCAGCTTGGACCCTAGCGGGGGCCAAGAGACCCAGTACTTC. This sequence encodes CASSLDPSGGQETQYF.

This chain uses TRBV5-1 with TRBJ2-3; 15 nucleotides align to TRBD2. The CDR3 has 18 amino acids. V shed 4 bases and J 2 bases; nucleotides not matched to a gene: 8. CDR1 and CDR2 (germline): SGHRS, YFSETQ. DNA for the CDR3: TGCGCCAGCAGCCCACCGGGACTAGCGGGGGGTGACACAGATACGCAGTATTTT. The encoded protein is CASSPPGLAGGDTDTQYF.

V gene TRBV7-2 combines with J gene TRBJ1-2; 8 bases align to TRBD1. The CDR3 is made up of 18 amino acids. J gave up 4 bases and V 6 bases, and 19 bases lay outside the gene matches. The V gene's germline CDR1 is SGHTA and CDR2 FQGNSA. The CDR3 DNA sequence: TGTGCCAGCAGTATAAGTCAGTCGGATTACAGGGGGTTCTATGGCTACACCTTC. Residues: CASSISQSDYRGFYGYTF.

CDR3 sequence (DNA): TGTGCCAGCAGCTTAGGGCTAGCGGGGTCCCGCACCGGGGAGCTGTTTTTT. It specifies CASSLGLAGSRTGELFF. The chain couples TRBV7-2 to TRBJ2-2; the match to TRBD2 covers 9 bases. CDR3 size: 17 residues. With 1 base clipped from V and 4 bases from J, the junction kept 7 bases outside the gene matches. The germline gives CDR1 SGHTA, CDR2 FQGNSA.

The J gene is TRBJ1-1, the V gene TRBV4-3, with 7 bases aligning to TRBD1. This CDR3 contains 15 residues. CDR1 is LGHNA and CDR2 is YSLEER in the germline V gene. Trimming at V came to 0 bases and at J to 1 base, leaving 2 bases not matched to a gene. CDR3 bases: TGCGCCAGCAGCCAAGATTACAGGGGGAACACTGAAGCTTTCTTT. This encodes CASSQDYRGNTEAFF.

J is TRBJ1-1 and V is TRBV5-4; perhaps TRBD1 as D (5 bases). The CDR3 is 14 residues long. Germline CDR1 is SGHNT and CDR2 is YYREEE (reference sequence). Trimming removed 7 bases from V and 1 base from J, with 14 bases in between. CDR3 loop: CASRSWGGNTEAFF. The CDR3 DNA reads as TGTGCCAGCCGATCTTGGGGCGGGAACACTGAAGCTTTCTTT.

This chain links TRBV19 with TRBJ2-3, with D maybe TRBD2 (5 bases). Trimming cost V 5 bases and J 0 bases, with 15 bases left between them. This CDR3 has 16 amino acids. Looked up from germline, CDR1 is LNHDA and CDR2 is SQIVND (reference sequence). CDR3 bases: TGTGCCAGTAGTTGGGCCAGCGGAGCCAGCACAGATACGCAGTATTTT. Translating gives CASSWASGASTDTQYF.

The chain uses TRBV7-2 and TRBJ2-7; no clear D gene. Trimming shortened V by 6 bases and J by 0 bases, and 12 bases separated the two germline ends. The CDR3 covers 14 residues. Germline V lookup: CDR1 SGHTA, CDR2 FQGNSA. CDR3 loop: CASSQVTSSYEQYF. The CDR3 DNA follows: TGTGCCAGCAGTCAGGTGACGAGCTCCTACGAGCAGTACTTC. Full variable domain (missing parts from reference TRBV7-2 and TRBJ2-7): GAGVSQSPSNKVTEKGKDVELRCDPISGHTALYWYRQSLGQGLEFLIYFQGNSAPDKSGLPSDRFSAERTGGSVSTLTIQRTQQEDSAVYLCASSQVTSSYEQYFGPGTRLTVT.

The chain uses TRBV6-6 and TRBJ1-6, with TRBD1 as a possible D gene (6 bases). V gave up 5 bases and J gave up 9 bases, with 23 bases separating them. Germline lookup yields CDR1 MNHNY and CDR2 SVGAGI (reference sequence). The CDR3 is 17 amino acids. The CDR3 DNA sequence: TGTGCCAGCAGTCATTACAGGGTGGTACACCTAAGTTCACCCCTCCACTTT. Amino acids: CASSHYRVVHLSSPLHF.

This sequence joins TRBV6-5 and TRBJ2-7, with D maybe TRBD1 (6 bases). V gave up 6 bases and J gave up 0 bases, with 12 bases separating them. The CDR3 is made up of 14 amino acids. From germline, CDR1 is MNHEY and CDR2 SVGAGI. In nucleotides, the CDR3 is TGTGCCAGCAGGCTCAGGGGAAGCTCCTACGAGCAGTACTTC. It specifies CASRLRGSSYEQYF.